This T cell receptor (beta chain) originates from a study of T cell responses to AZD1222 COVID-19 vaccine. This clone was detected once. Its antigen is not identified. The CDR3 extends over 17 amino acids. Germline CDR1 is SGDLS and CDR2 is YYNGEE. Trimming left V 5 bases short and J 6 bases short, with 23 bases between. The study's findings and limits: Spike-wide vaccine-associated CD4 TCRs dominated at 160-218 and 743-854. Spike-specific TCR repertoires showed rising breadth and depth after two AZD1222 doses. Repertoires in all cases were sampled only once the peak T cell response had passed. Clonal diversity was possibly underestimated; the donors were predominantly white British and more often female.

Sequenced by immunoSEQ multiplex PCR; TCRdb stores in-frame clones only, minus some. The table shows some 130,000 clones, with about 89% occurring only once. This chain joins TRBV9 and TRBJ2-2; D uncertain. This clonotype originated in an adult who received the AZD1222 COVID-19 vaccine. This sample comprised peripheral blood, obtained 28 days after the second AZD1222 dose. CDR3 DNA sequence: TGTGCCAGCAGTCCTTACCCCGTCGGCCCCCAAGCCGGGGAGCTGTTTTTT. This gives the protein CASSPYPVGPQAGELFF.